The T cell receptor beta chain under discussion was sequenced for a study of OX40 agonist ivuxolimab in advanced cancers. Blood specimens came from baseline, cycle 4 day 1, and cycle 7 day 1. Data came from immunoSEQ multiplex PCR; TCRdb stores just in-frame clones and leaves some out. The sample holds tens of thousands of clones, just under 85% seen once. Study results and limitations: At 0.1 to 3.0 mg/kg and by week 6, CD4+ and CD8+ T cells in the blood had expanded clonally. Some of the nonresponding patients also showed low levels of normalized T-cell clonal expansion.

About this clone: What it binds is not known. The sample carries other DNA sequences with the same CDR3.

J lost 1 base, V lost 1 base, and 4 bases had no gene match. CDR3 length: 15 residues. Germline CDR1 and CDR2: SNHLY and FYNNEI. The receptor's source is an adult with an advanced solid tumor such as melanoma, head and neck, liver or kidney cancer. Sequenced material: CD4+ or CD8+ T cells sorted from blood, taken in a trial of the OX40 agonist ivuxolimab. The V call is TRBV2, the J call TRBJ2-7, with 7 positions matching TRBD2. CDR3 bases: TGTGCCAGCAGTGAAGGCCCTAGCGGTTCCTACGAGCAGTACTTC. It encodes CASSEGPSGSYEQYF.